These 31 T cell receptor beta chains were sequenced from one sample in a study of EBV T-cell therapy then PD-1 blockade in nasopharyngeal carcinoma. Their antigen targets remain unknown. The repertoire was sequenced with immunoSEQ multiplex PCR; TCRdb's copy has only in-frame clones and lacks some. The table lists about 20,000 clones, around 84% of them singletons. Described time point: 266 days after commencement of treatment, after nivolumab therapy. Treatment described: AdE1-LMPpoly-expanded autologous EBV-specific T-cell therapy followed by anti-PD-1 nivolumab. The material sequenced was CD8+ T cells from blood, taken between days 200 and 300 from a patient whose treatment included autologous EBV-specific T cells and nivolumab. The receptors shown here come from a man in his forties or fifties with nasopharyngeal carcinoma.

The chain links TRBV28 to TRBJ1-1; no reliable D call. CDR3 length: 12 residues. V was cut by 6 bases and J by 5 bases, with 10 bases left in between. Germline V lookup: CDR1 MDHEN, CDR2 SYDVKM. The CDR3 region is CASRDPQTEAFF. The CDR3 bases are TGTGCCAGCAGGGACCCACAGACTGAAGCTTTCTTT.

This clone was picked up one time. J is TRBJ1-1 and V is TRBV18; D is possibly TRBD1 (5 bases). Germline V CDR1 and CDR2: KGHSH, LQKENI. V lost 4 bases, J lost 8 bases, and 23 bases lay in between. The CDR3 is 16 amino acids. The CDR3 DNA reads TGTGCCAGCTCACTCCCGGGACGGGGAAACACTGCGGAAGCTTTCTTT. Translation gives CASSLPGRGNTAEAFF.

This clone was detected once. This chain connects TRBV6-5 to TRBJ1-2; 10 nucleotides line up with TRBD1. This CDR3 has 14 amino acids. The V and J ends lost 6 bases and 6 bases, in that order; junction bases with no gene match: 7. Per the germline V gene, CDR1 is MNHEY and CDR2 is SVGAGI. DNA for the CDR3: TGTGCCAGCAGCGGGACAGGGGCCTCAGATGGCTACACCTTC. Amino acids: CASSGTGASDGYTF.

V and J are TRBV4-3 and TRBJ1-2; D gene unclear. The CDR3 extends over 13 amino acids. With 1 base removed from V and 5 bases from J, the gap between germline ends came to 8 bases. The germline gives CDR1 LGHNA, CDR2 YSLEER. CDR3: CASSQGGLYGYTF. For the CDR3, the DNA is TGCGCCAGCAGCCAAGGGGGTCTATATGGCTACACCTTC.

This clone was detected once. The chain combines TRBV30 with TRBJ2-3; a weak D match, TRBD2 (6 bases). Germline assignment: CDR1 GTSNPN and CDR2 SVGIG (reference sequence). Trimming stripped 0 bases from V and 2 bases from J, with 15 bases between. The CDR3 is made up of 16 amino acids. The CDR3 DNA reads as TGTGCCTGGAGTGTATGGTTAGCGGAGCTCACAGATACGCAGTATTTT. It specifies CAWSVWLAELTDTQYF.

In DNA, the CDR3 is TGTGCCAGCAGTTCAGCGACAGATTCATTCAATCAGCCCCAGCATTTT. Amino acid sequence: CASSSATDSFNQPQHF. The chain joins TRBV28 to TRBJ1-5; TRBD1 is a possible D gene (5 bases). CDR1 and CDR2 (germline): MDHEN, SYDVKM. The CDR3 has 16 amino acids. V lost 4 bases to trimming and J lost 3 bases, with 16 bases between them.

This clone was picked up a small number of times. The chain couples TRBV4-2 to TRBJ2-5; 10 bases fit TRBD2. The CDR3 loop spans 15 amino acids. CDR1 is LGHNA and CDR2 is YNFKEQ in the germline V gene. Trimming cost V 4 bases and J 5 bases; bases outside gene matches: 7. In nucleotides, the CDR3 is TGTGCCAGCAGCCCCCTAGCGGGGGACTCGGAGACCCAGTACTTC. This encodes CASSPLAGDSETQYF.

The CDR3 region has the DNA TGTGCCAGCAGTTCCCTCCCCCCCGGTCCTCCCTACGAGCAGTACTTC. Translated: CASSSLPPGPPYEQYF. V gene TRBV27 combines with J gene TRBJ2-7; D is uncertain. The CDR3 runs 16 residues. V lost 4 bases and J lost 2, with 18 bases in between. Germline CDR1 MNHEY, CDR2 SMNVEV (reference sequence).

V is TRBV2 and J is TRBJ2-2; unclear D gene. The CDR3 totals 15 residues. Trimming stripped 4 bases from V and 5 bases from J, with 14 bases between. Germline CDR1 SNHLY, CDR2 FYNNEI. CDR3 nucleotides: TGTGCCAGCAGTGCGGCACGGCCCTTAACCGGGGAGCTGTTTTTT. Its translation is CASSAARPLTGELFF.

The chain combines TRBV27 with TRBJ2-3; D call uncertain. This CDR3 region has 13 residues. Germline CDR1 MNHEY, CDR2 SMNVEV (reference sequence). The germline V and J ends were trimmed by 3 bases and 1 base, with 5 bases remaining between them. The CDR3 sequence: CASSLDGTDTQYF. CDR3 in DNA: TGTGCCAGCAGTTTGGACGGCACAGATACGCAGTATTTT.

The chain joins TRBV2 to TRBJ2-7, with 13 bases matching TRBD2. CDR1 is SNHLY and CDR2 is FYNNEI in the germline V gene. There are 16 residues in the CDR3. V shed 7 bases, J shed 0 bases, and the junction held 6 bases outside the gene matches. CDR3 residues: CASKGLAGRSSYEQYF. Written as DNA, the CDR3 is TGTGCCAGCAAGGGACTAGCGGGGCGGAGCTCCTACGAGCAGTACTTC.

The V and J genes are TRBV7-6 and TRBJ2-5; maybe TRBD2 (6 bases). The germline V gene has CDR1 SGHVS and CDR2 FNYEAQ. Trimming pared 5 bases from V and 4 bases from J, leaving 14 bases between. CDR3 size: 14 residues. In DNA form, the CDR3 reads TGTGCCAGCAGCGGGAGACTAGGTCGAGAGACCCAGTACTTC. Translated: CASSGRLGRETQYF. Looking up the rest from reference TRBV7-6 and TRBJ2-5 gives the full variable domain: GAGVSQSPRYKVTKRGQDVALRCDPISGHVSLYWYRQALGQGPEFLTYFNYEAQQDKSGLPNDRFSAERPEGSISTLTIQRTEQRDSAMYRCASSGRLGRETQYFGPGTRLLVL.

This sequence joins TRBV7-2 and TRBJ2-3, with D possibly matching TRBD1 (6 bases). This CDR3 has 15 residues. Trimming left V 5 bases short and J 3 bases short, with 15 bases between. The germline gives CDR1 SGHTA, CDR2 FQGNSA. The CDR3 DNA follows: TGTGCCAGCAGCCTCGGGACAAGGCGGACAGATACGCAGTATTTT. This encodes CASSLGTRRTDTQYF. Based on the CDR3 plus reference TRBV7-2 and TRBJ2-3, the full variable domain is GAGVSQSPSNKVTEKGKDVELRCDPISGHTALYWYRQSLGQGLEFLIYFQGNSAPDKSGLPSDRFSAERTGGSVSTLTIQRTQQEDSAVYLCASSLGTRRTDTQYFGPGTRLTVL.

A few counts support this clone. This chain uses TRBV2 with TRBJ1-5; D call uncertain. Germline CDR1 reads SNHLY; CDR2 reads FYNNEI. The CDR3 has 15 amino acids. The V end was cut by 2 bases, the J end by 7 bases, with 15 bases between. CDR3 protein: CASSEMGQVYQPQHF. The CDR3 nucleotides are TGTGCCAGCAGTGAAATGGGTCAGGTATACCAGCCCCAGCATTTT.

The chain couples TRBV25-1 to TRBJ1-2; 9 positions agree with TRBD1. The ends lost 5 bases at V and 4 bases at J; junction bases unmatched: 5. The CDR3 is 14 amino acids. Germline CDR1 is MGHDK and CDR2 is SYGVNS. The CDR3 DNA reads TGTGCCAGCAGTAGGACAGGGGAGGCCTATGGCTACACCTTC. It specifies CASSRTGEAYGYTF.

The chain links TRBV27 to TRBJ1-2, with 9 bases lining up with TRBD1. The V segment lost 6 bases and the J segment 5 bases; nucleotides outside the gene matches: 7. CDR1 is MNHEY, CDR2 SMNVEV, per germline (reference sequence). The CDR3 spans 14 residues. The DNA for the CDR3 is TGTGCCAGCAGGGGGACAGGGAGGTTGTATGGCTACACCTTC. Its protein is CASRGTGRLYGYTF.

The DNA for the CDR3 is TGCGCCAGCAGCCAAGATCCCGACTCCGGAGCATATGAGCAGTTCTTC. Protein: CASSQDPDSGAYEQFF. This sequence joins TRBV4-3 and TRBJ2-1; D is unclear. The germline V gene has CDR1 LGHNA and CDR2 YSLEER. CDR3 length equals 16 residues. V shed 0 bases and J shed 8 bases, with 17 bases lying between them.

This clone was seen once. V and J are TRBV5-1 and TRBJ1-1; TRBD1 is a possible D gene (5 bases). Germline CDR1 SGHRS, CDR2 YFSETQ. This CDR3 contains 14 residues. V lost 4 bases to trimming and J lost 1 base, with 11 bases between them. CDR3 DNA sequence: TGCGCCAGCAGCGGCGATACAGGGAACACTGAAGCTTTCTTT. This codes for CASSGDTGNTEAFF.

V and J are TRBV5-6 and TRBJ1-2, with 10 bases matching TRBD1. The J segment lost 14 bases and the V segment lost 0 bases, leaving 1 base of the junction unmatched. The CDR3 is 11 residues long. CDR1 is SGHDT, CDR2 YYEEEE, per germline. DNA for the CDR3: TGTGCCAGCAGCTTGGGACAGGGGGCTACCTTC. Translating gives CASSLGQGATF. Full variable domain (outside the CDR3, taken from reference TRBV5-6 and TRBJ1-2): DAGVTQSPTHLIKTRGQQVTLRCSPKSGHDTVSWYQQALGQGPQFIFQYYEEEERQRGNFPDRFSGHQFPNYSSELNVNALLLGDSALYLCASSLGQGATFGSGTRLTVV.

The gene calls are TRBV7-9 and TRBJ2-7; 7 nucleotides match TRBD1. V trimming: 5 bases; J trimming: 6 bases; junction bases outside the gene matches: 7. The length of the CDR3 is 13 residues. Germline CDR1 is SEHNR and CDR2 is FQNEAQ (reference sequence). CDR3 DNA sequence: TGTGCCAGCAGCCCAGACAGGGCTAGCGAGCAGTACTTC. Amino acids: CASSPDRASEQYF.

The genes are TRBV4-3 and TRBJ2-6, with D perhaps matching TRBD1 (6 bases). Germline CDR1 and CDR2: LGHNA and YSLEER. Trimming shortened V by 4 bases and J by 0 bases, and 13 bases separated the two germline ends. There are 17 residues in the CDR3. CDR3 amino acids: CASSRTTGVSGANVLTF. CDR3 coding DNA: TGCGCCAGCAGCCGAACGACAGGAGTCTCTGGGGCCAACGTCCTGACTTTC.

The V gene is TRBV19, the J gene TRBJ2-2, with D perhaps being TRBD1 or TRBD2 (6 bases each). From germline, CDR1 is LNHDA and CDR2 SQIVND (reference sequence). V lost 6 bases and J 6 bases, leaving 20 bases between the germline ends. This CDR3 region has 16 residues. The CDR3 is CASSVGGGAYSGELFF. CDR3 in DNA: TGTGCCAGTAGCGTGGGGGGCGGGGCTTATTCCGGGGAGCTGTTTTTT.

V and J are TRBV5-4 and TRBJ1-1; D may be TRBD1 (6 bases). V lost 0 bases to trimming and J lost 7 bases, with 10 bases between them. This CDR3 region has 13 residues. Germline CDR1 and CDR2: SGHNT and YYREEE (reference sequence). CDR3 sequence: CASSLEQGSEAFF. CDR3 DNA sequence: TGTGCCAGCAGCTTGGAGCAGGGGAGTGAAGCTTTCTTT.

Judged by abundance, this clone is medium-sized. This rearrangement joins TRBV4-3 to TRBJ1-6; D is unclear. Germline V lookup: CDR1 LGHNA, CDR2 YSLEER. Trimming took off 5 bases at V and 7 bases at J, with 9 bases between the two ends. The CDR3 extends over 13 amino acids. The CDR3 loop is CASSGLGNSPLHF. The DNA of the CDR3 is TGCGCCAGCAGCGGACTCGGCAATTCACCCCTCCACTTT.

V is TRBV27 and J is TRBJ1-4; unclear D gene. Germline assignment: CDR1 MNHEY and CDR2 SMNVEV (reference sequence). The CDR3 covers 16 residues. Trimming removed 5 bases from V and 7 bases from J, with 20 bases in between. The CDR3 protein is CASSPGPLPGSEKLFF. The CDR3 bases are TGTGCCAGCAGTCCCGGACCCCTACCGGGCAGTGAAAAACTGTTTTTT.

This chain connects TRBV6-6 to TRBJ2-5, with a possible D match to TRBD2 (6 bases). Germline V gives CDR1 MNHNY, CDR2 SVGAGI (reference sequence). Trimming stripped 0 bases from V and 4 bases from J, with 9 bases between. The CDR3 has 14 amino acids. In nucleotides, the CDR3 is TGTGCCAGCAGTTACTCCGGGAGAGGAGAGACCCAGTACTTC. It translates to CASSYSGRGETQYF.

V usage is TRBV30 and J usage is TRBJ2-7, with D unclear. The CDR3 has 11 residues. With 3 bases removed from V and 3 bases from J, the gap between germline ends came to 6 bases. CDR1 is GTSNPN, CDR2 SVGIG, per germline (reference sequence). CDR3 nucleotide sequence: TGTGCCTGGAGGAATGGCTACGAGCAGTACTTC. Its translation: CAWRNGYEQYF.

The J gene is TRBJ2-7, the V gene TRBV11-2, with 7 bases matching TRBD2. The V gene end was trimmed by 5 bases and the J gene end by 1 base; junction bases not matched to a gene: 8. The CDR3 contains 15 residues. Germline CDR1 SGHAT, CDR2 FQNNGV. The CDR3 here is CASSPGLDQSYEQYF. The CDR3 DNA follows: TGTGCCAGCAGCCCAGGACTAGACCAGTCCTACGAGCAGTACTTC.

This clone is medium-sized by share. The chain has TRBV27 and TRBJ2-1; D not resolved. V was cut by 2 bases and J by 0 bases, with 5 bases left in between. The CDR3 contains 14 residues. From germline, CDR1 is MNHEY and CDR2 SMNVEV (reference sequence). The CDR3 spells CASSLGGSYNEQFF. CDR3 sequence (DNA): TGTGCCAGCAGTTTAGGCGGCTCCTACAATGAGCAGTTCTTC.

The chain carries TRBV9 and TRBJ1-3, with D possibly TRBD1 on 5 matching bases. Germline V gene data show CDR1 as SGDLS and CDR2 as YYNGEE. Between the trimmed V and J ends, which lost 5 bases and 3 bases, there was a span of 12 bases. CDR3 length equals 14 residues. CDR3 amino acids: CASRGEGFGNTIYF. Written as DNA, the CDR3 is TGTGCCAGCAGGGGGGAGGGGTTTGGAAACACCATATATTTT.

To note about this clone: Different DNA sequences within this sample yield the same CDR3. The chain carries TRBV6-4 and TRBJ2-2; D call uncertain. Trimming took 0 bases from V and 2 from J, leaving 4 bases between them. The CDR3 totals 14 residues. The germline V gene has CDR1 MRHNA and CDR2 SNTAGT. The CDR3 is CASSDSTNTGELFF. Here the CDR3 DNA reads TGTGCCAGCAGTGACTCAACCAACACCGGGGAGCTGTTTTTT.